The 31 T cell receptor beta chains below were found in one sample sequenced in a study of OX40 agonist ivuxolimab in advanced cancers. Profiling relied on immunoSEQ multiplex PCR, and the TCRdb table lists in-frame clones only, not all of them. Here the sample spans 75,000 to 95,000 clones, roughly 90% being singletons. The sequencing used CD4+ or CD8+ T cells sorted from blood, collected in a trial of the OX40 agonist ivuxolimab. These TCRs come from an adult with an advanced solid tumor such as melanoma, head and neck, liver or kidney cancer.

The chain joins TRBV30 to TRBJ2-1, with D possibly matching TRBD1 (5 bases). V was clipped by 3 bases and J by 15 bases, with 12 bases between them. Germline V lookup: CDR1 GTSNPN, CDR2 SVGIG (reference sequence). CDR3 length: 10 residues. As DNA, the CDR3 is TGTGCCTGGAGAGGCAGGGCGGTGTTCTTC. Translating it yields CAWRGRAVFF.

This chain joins TRBV11-3 and TRBJ2-4, with D perhaps TRBD1 (6 bases). The CDR3 runs to 16 residues. V was trimmed by 0 bases and J by 7 bases, leaving 16 bases between them. CDR1 and CDR2 from the germline V gene are SGHNT and YENEEA. The CDR3 sequence is CASSLDRIGTNNIQYF. The DNA of the CDR3 is TGTGCCAGCAGCTTAGATCGAATCGGGACAAATAACATTCAGTACTTC.

This clone showed up just once. This rearrangement joins TRBV6-1 to TRBJ2-7; D unresolved. Germline-derived CDR1 and CDR2 are MNHNS and SASEGT. The CDR3 contains 14 residues. Trimming shortened V by 5 bases and J by 5 bases, and 16 bases separated the two germline ends. DNA of the CDR3: TGTGCCAGCAGTCCCAATCGCTTCCGGGACGAGCAGTACTTC. It is translated as CASSPNRFRDEQYF.

The CDR3 DNA is TGTGCCAGCAGCTTACTCCGCGAGGACAAGCAGTACTTC. It yields the protein CASSLLREDKQYF. This rearrangement joins TRBV7-8 to TRBJ2-7; the D gene is possibly TRBD1 (5 bases). The CDR3 is made up of 13 amino acids. Germline V CDR1 and CDR2: SGHVS, FQNEAQ. The V end was cut by 2 bases, the J end by 8 bases, with 13 bases between.

V gene TRBV5-1 combines with J gene TRBJ1-1; the D gene is possibly TRBD1 (5 bases). Germline assignment: CDR1 SGHRS and CDR2 YFSETQ. This CDR3 spans 16 amino acids. Trimming left V 2 bases short and J 3 bases short, with 17 bases between. CDR3 nucleotides: TGCGCCAGCAGCTTCCGCTGGGGCTCGGGAGACACTGAAGCTTTCTTT. Amino acid sequence: CASSFRWGSGDTEAFF.

The genes are TRBV7-9 and TRBJ2-5; tentative D call: TRBD1 (7 bases). This CDR3 spans 14 amino acids. V lost 4 bases and J 5 bases, leaving 14 bases between the germline ends. CDR1 and CDR2 (germline): SEHNR, FQNEAQ (reference sequence). CDR3 in DNA: TGTGCCAGCAGCTCCACGACAGGGAGGGAGACCCAGTACTTC. This translates into CASSSTTGRETQYF. Full variable domain (remainder filled in from reference TRBV7-9 and TRBJ2-5): DTGVSQNPRHKITKRGQNVTFRCDPISEHNRLYWYRQTLGQGPEFLTYFQNEAQLEKSRLLSDRFSAERPKGSFSTLEIQRTEQGDSAMYLCASSSTTGRETQYFGPGTRLLVL.

CDR3 loop: CASSTGTVAKNIQYF. CDR3 nucleotide sequence: TGTGCCAGCAGCACCGGGACAGTGGCCAAAAACATTCAGTACTTC. This chain connects TRBV7-2 to TRBJ2-4; 7 positions match TRBD1. Germline V lookup: CDR1 SGHTA, CDR2 FQGNSA. V shed 5 bases and J 1 base; nucleotides not matched to a gene: 5. The CDR3 has 15 residues.

The chain has TRBV7-2 and TRBJ2-2; D assignment may be TRBD1 or TRBD2 (5 bases each). The V gene lost 6 bases and the J gene lost 6 bases, with 17 bases spanning the gap. This CDR3 comprises 15 residues. CDR1 and CDR2 (germline): SGHTA, FQGNSA. The CDR3 nucleotides are TGTGCCAGCAGTATCCGGGACCCCCCGCCCGGGGAGCTGTTTTTT. Translating gives CASSIRDPPPGELFF. The variable domain in full, with the rest retrieved from reference TRBV7-2 and TRBJ2-2, is GAGVSQSPSNKVTEKGKDVELRCDPISGHTALYWYRQSLGQGLEFLIYFQGNSAPDKSGLPSDRFSAERTGGSVSTLTIQRTQQEDSAVYLCASSIRDPPPGELFFGEGSRLTVL.

In its sample, this clone was seen once. This chain joins TRBV11-3 and TRBJ2-5, with D tentatively TRBD2 (5 bases). V lost 3 bases and J 4 bases, leaving 15 bases between the germline ends. Germline V CDR1 and CDR2: SGHNT, YENEEA. The length of the CDR3 is 15 residues. The CDR3 loop reads CASSFRLGGGETQYF. CDR3 in DNA: TGTGCCAGCAGCTTCCGGCTGGGCGGAGGAGAGACCCAGTACTTC. The full variable domain, its missing parts supplied by reference TRBV11-3 and TRBJ2-5, is EAGVVQSPRYKIIEKKQPVAFWCNPISGHNTLYWYLQNLGQGPELLIRYENEEAVDDSQLPKDRFSAERLKGVDSTLKIQPAELGDSAVYLCASSFRLGGGETQYFGPGTRLLVL.

The V and J genes are TRBV9 and TRBJ1-5; D is undetermined. The CDR3 sequence is 13 residues long. Germline CDR1 reads SGDLS; CDR2 reads YYNGEE. The ends were cut back, 10 bases at V and 3 bases at J, with 14 bases in the middle. CDR3 nucleotide sequence: TGTGCCTCAGCTAGAGGGATCAATCAGCCCCAGCATTTT. This codes for CASARGINQPQHF.

This clone was detected only a few times. The V call is TRBV21-1, the J call TRBJ1-2; the DNA was not used to check the table's D call, TRBD1. TRBV21-1 is a pseudogene. The CDR3 runs 17 residues. CDR3 nucleotide sequence: TGTGCCAGCAGCAAAAAGCAGGGGGCTCAAGATAACTATGGCTACACCTTC. Translating gives CASSKKQGAQDNYGYTF.

The chain employs TRBV19 and TRBJ2-7; no clear D. Trimming cost V 3 bases and J 1 base, with 13 bases left between them. The V gene's germline CDR1 is LNHDA and CDR2 SQIVND (reference sequence). The CDR3 has 15 residues. Here the CDR3 reads CASSISPDGSYEQYF. CDR3 in DNA: TGTGCCAGTAGTATCTCCCCGGACGGTTCCTACGAGCAGTACTTC.

The chain joins TRBV7-6 to TRBJ1-5, with D maybe TRBD1 (6 bases). V lost 4 bases and J lost 4, with 14 bases in between. Germline V gives CDR1 SGHVS, CDR2 FNYEAQ. The CDR3 loop spans 15 amino acids. CDR3: CASSSISGVNQPQHF. CDR3 nucleotides: TGTGCCAGCAGCTCCATCTCAGGGGTGAATCAGCCCCAGCATTTT.

The chain employs TRBV29-1 and TRBJ2-1, with D possibly matching TRBD1 (6 bases). Germline values: CDR1 SQVTM, CDR2 ANQGSEA. CDR3 size: 16 residues. Trimming shortened V by 0 bases and J by 1 base, and 13 bases separated the two germline ends. The CDR3 DNA reads as TGCAGCGTTGAAGACCACAGGGCCGGTTCCTACAATGAGCAGTTCTTC. Translation: CSVEDHRAGSYNEQFF.

This chain joins TRBV11-1 and TRBJ1-2; D is perhaps TRBD1 (5 bases). Germline values: CDR1 SGHAT, CDR2 FQDESV (reference sequence). Trimming stripped 5 bases from V and 5 bases from J, with 12 bases between. The CDR3 length is 13 residues. CDR3 loop: CASSVAGGYGYTF. CDR3 bases: TGTGCCAGCAGCGTCGCGGGGGGATATGGCTACACCTTC.

The CDR3 DNA is TGTGCCAGTAGTATCCGCGTCCCCGTCTATGGCTACACCTTC. Translating gives CASSIRVPVYGYTF. The chain carries TRBV19 and TRBJ1-2, with D unresolved. The CDR3 runs 14 residues. V was clipped by 3 bases and J by 4 bases, with 12 bases between them. Looked up from germline, CDR1 is LNHDA and CDR2 is SQIVND (reference sequence). The variable domain in full, completed from reference TRBV19 and TRBJ1-2, reads DGGITQSPKYLFRKEGQNVTLSCEQNLNHDAMYWYRQDPGQGLRLIYYSQIVNDFQKGDIAEGYSVSREKKESFPLTVTSAQKNPTAFYLCASSIRVPVYGYTFGSGTRLTVV.

The chain employs TRBV11-1 and TRBJ2-3; D unclear. Trimming stripped 1 base from V and 5 bases from J, with 10 bases between. Germline V gives CDR1 SGHAT, CDR2 FQDESV (reference sequence). The CDR3 has 14 amino acids. The CDR3 region is CASSLGLGGDTQYF. CDR3 sequence (DNA): TGTGCCAGCAGCTTAGGCCTTGGCGGAGATACGCAGTATTTT.

The chain is built from TRBV10-3 and TRBJ2-4, with a possible D match to TRBD2 (6 bases). Germline lookup yields CDR1 ENHRY and CDR2 SYGVKD. V was pared by 3 bases and J by 0 bases, with 12 bases between. The CDR3 runs 16 residues. The CDR3 sequence is CAISDGGNLAKNIQYF. CDR3 in DNA: TGTGCCATCAGTGATGGAGGGAACCTAGCCAAAAACATTCAGTACTTC.

The chain combines TRBV30 with TRBJ1-1; 10 bases match TRBD1. CDR3 length: 17 amino acids. Per the germline V gene, CDR1 is GTSNPN and CDR2 is SVGIG (reference sequence). The ends lost 0 bases at V and 5 bases at J; junction bases unmatched: 12. CDR3 in amino acids: CAWSVLEGQGGRTEAFF. In DNA form, the CDR3 reads TGTGCCTGGAGTGTACTGGAAGGACAGGGGGGACGGACTGAAGCTTTCTTT.

The chain couples TRBV7-8 to TRBJ1-4; 7 positions match TRBD1. CDR3 size: 14 residues. The V and J ends lost 5 bases and 4 bases, in that order; junction bases with no gene match: 4. CDR1 and CDR2 (germline): SGHVS, FQNEAQ. This chain's CDR3 is CASSRGQNNEKLFF. The CDR3 DNA reads as TGTGCCAGCAGCCGGGGACAGAATAATGAAAAACTGTTTTTT.

The chain employs TRBV7-3 and TRBJ2-1, with 7 positions matching TRBD2. Germline-derived CDR1 and CDR2 are SGHTA and FQGTGA. Germline trimming cut 5 bases from V and 1 base from J; bases unmatched to any gene: 5. This CDR3 region has 15 residues. The CDR3 reads CASSRGGLSYNEQFF. CDR3 coding DNA: TGTGCCAGCAGCAGGGGAGGGCTGTCCTACAATGAGCAGTTCTTC.

V and J are TRBV6-5 and TRBJ1-3, with a weak D call TRBD1 (5 bases). The germline CDR1 and CDR2 sequences are MNHEY and SVGAGI. The CDR3 is 15 residues long. The ends were cut back, 6 bases at V and 0 bases at J, with 12 bases in the middle. CDR3 loop: CASRDAGSSGNTIYF. The CDR3 nucleotides read TGTGCCAGCAGGGACGCAGGGAGCTCTGGAAACACCATATATTTT.

The V gene is TRBV7-2, the J gene TRBJ1-2; 10 bases map to TRBD1. The CDR3 totals 16 residues. Germline CDR1 is SGHTA and CDR2 is FQGNSA. Trimming at V came to 5 bases and at J to 4 bases, leaving 10 bases not matched to a gene. The CDR3 protein is CASSPNLGQGFYGYTF. The CDR3 DNA sequence: TGTGCCAGCAGCCCTAACTTGGGACAGGGGTTCTATGGCTACACCTTC.

The chain employs TRBV6-6 and TRBJ2-1; D remains unclear. Trimming took 7 bases from V and 4 from J, leaving 14 bases between them. This CDR3 is built from 14 residues. Per the germline V gene, CDR1 is MNHNY and CDR2 is SVGAGI (reference sequence). This chain's CDR3 is CASTREPGYNEQFF. DNA for the CDR3: TGTGCCAGCACGCGAGAGCCTGGGTACAATGAGCAGTTCTTC.

V usage is TRBV4-3 and J usage is TRBJ2-1; D not resolved. The CDR3 loop spans 15 amino acids. Per the germline V gene, CDR1 is LGHNA and CDR2 is YSLEER. V lost 0 bases and J 5 bases, leaving 11 bases between the germline ends. The CDR3 DNA is TGCGCCAGCAGCCAAGATTGGGCGGCTGACAATGAGCAGTTCTTC. It codes for CASSQDWAADNEQFF.

In this sample, this clone turned up a few times. This chain links TRBV28 with TRBJ2-6; D is ambiguous. CDR1 is MDHEN, CDR2 SYDVKM, per germline. The CDR3 totals 15 residues. Trimming removed 4 bases from V and 0 bases from J, with 7 bases in between. As DNA, the CDR3 is TGTGCCAGCAGTTACGCCGCCTCTGGGGCCAACGTCCTGACTTTC. Its translation: CASSYAASGANVLTF.

The chain links TRBV15 to TRBJ2-7; 7 nucleotides agree with TRBD2. Germline-derived CDR1 and CDR2 are LNHNV and YYDKDF (reference sequence). V was pared by 0 bases and J by 0 bases, with 5 bases of the junction left unmatched. The CDR3 contains 16 residues. The CDR3 nucleotides are TGTGCCACCAGCAGAGATCCAGCGGGGAGCTCCTACGAGCAGTACTTC. Protein product: CATSRDPAGSSYEQYF.

The CDR3 reads CASSPGEGTEAFF. The DNA of the CDR3 is TGTGCCAGCTCACCAGGGGAGGGCACTGAAGCTTTCTTT. This chain joins TRBV18 and TRBJ1-1; D is unresolved. The CDR3 length is 13 residues. V was pared by 2 bases and J by 4 bases, with 8 bases between. Germline CDR1 KGHSH, CDR2 LQKENI. The full variable domain, rest sourced from reference TRBV18 and TRBJ1-1, is NAGVMQNPRHLVRRRGQEARLRCSPMKGHSHVYWYRQLPEEGLKFMVYLQKENIIDESGMPKERFSAEFPKEGPSILRIQQVVRGDSAAYFCASSPGEGTEAFFGQGTRLTVV.

The chain has TRBV5-1 and TRBJ2-2; TRBD1 or TRBD2 may be the D gene (7 bases each). V lost 10 bases, J lost 3 bases, and 40 bases lay in between. Germline loops: CDR1 SGHRS, CDR2 YFSETQ. The CDR3 is 22 amino acids. CDR3 nucleotide sequence: TGCGCCTCCCAGAGTCCCCGTACCCCATTCGACAGGGAGCGGGGCTACACCGGGGAGCTGTTTTTT. It yields the protein CASQSPRTPFDRERGYTGELFF.

The chain joins TRBV21-1 to TRBJ2-7; whether TRBD1, the table's D call, matches the DNA was not checked. TRBV21-1 is a documented pseudogene. The CDR3 extends over 20 amino acids. CDR3 DNA sequence: TGTGCCAGCAGCGCTTCCGGGACAGGGGGTTTGTACGTGACGGGGTACGAGCAGTACTTC. Translating it yields CASSASGTGGLYVTGYEQYF.

This clone appeared a few times. The CDR3 sequence: CASSSQRMLEAFF. The CDR3 DNA follows: TGTGCCAGCAGCTCTCAACGTATGCTTGAAGCTTTCTTT. The chain has TRBV7-8 and TRBJ1-1, with no clear D. Germline CDR1 SGHVS, CDR2 FQNEAQ. This CDR3 is 13 amino acids long. V was clipped by 4 bases and J by 7 bases, with 13 bases between them.